The entry that follows covers one TCR beta chain sequence. Its matching antigen is unknown. Here immunoSEQ multiplex PCR was the method, and the copy in TCRdb shows in-frame clones only, minus some. The sample has about 35,000 clones; 80% to 95% are singletons. J gave up 3 bases and V 3 bases, and 6 bases lay outside the gene matches. Germline values: CDR1 MDHEN, CDR2 SYDVKM. This CDR3 has 16 amino acids. Relapse was seen in all patients after autologous stem cell transplantation, and brentuximab vedotin exposure was variable. With magnetic negative selection, CD4+ T cells were purified from PBMCs that had been thawed. The data are from a study of PD-1 blockade in classical Hodgkin lymphoma. Study results and caveats: Unlike CD8+ TCR diversity, which did not rise significantly by C4D1, CD4+ TCR diversity did.

This clonotype was sampled from a human donor with classical Hodgkin lymphoma. Sequenced material: CD4+ T cells from blood, taken at baseline. V usage is TRBV28 and J usage is TRBJ2-2, with TRBD1 matching 8 bases. The CDR3: CASSFGQGLDTGELFF. Here the CDR3 DNA reads TGTGCCAGCAGTTTTGGACAGGGCTTGGACACCGGGGAGCTGTTTTTT. The whole variable domain, filled in from reference TRBV28 and TRBJ2-2, reads DVKVTQSSRYLVKRTGEKVFLECVQDMDHENMFWYRQDPGLGLRLIYFSYDVKMKEKGDIPEGYSVSREKKERFSLILESASTNQTSMYLCASSFGQGLDTGELFFGEGSRLTVL.